This is a list of T cell receptor beta chains from one sample in a study of technical replicates of blood from several donors. Generated by immunoSEQ multiplex PCR, the TCRdb table keeps only in-frame clones and is missing some. The sample gives about 69,000 clones, 88% of which show up once; roughly 4.8% is in the top ten. Sequenced input: PBMCs. These receptors all come from a human donor in good health. Some clones in this sample may be carry-over from other donors' samples. Both conserved end residues are part of each CDR3. A D gene is named only where the DNA matches it firmly. Not every row has a clone size; where given, it reads once, few, many or a size class.

TRBD1,TRBV9,once,TRBJ2-5,TGTGCCAGCACCTACTCTGGGACAGGGGAAGAGACCCAGTACTTC,CASTYSGTGEETQYF
-,TRBV6-6,-,TRBJ1-5,TGTGCCAGCAGTCGCCAGGGGCAGAAGGTCAATCAGCCCCAGCATTTT,CASSRQGQKVNQPQHF
TRBD1,TRBV2,-,TRBJ1-2,TGTGCCAGCAGTACCTTGGACAGGACAACCACTTCTAACTATGGCTACACCTTC,CASSTLDRTTTSNYGYTF
-,TRBV2,-,TRBJ2-1,TGTGCCAGCACCCCATGGGGCGGCTCCTACAATGAGCAGTTCTTC,CASTPWGGSYNEQFF
TRBD1,TRBV6-1,once,TRBJ1-5,TGTGCCAGCAGTGGACAGGGGTTCAGCAATCAGCCCCAGCATTTT,CASSGQGFSNQPQHF
TRBD2,TRBV7-2,-,TRBJ2-1,TGTGCCAGCAGCTTTCTAGCGGAGGTGAACAATGAGCAGTTCTTC,CASSFLAEVNNEQFF
-,TRBV4-2,-,TRBJ1-1,TGTGCCAGCAGCCAAATGTACCGGGACACGATAAACACTGAAGCTTTCTTT,CASSQMYRDTINTEAFF
-,TRBV7-2,-,TRBJ1-1,TGTGCCAGCAGCCTCCAGGAGGGGAGCACTGAAGCTTTCTTT,CASSLQEGSTEAFF
TRBD2,TRBV7-9,-,TRBJ2-5,TGTGCCAGCAGCTTAGTAGCGGGGGGACAAGAGACCCAGTACTTC,CASSLVAGGQETQYF
TRBD2,TRBV5-1,-,TRBJ2-5,TGCGCCAGCAGTCGTAGCGGGGGGGCCCGGCAAGAGACCCAGTACTTC,CASSRSGGARQETQYF
-,TRBV15,-,TRBJ2-5,TGTGCCACCAGCAGGGGCCGGGGCGGGGCGGGAGAGACCCAGTACTTC,CATSRGRGGAGETQYF
-,TRBV7-8,-,TRBJ1-2,TGTGCCAGCAGCCCAGACAGGTCCGCGTATGGCTACACCTTC,CASSPDRSAYGYTF
-,TRBV10-3,-,TRBJ2-3,TGTGCCATCAGTGAGTCTAGGACTATCGCCACAGATACGCAGTATTTT,CAISESRTIATDTQYF
-,TRBV10-2,-,TRBJ1-2,TGCGCCAGCAGTGACCCCGCGAGCTATGGCTACACCTTC,CASSDPASYGYTF
-,TRBV7-2,few,TRBJ2-7,TGTGCCAGCAGCTTATGGGCAGAGTCCTACGAGCAGTACTTC,CASSLWAESYEQYF
TRBD2,TRBV7-2,-,TRBJ2-3,TGTGCCAGCAGCAAGACTAGCGGGAGCGGATGGGATACGCAGTATTTT,CASSKTSGSGWDTQYF
-,TRBV5-6,-,TRBJ1-2,TGTGCCAGCAGCTTAGCCTTGCGGAGCCATGGCTACACCTTC,CASSLALRSHGYTF